One sample yielded the 20 T cell receptor beta chains listed below, sequenced in a study of blood T cell repertoires in COVID-19 (dated by TCRdb to 2018 to 2021). Library prep was done by the immunoSEQ multiplex PCR assay. TCRdb's version of the immuneACCESS table is confined to in-frame rearrangements and falls short of the full clone set. An unresolved V gene accounts for under half of the shortfall where checked; the remainder is of unknown origin. The sample contains about 110,000 clones, about 90% of them found a single time. The ten largest clonotypes hold roughly 2.3% of the sample. The source material was peripheral blood. Receptors were obtained from a human donor in a cohort sampled during active COVID-19.

The V and J genes are TRBV2 and TRBJ2-7; D is possibly TRBD1 (5 bases). Trimming stripped 6 bases from V and 5 bases from J, with 17 bases between. The CDR3 extends over 14 amino acids. CDR1 is SNHLY, CDR2 FYNNEI, per germline. The chain's CDR3 is CASSETPGANEQYF. The CDR3 DNA sequence: TGTGCCAGCAGCGAAACCCCTGGGGCAAACGAGCAGTACTTC.

The chain links TRBV10-3 to TRBJ2-1, with 11 bases fitting TRBD2. The junction had 2 bases not matched to a gene; V was cut back by 3 bases and J by 1 base. Germline loops: CDR1 ENHRY, CDR2 SYGVKD. The CDR3 spans 16 residues. DNA of the CDR3: TGTGCCATCAGTGACCGGACTAGCGGGTCCTACAATGAGCAGTTCTTC. It specifies CAISDRTSGSYNEQFF.

The chain carries TRBV12-3 or TRBV12-4 and TRBJ1-5; D possibly corresponds to TRBD1 (6 bases). Deletions cut 6 bases from V and 6 bases from J, with 12 bases between. This CDR3 has 13 residues. As DNA, the CDR3 is TGTGCCAGCAGCACAGGGTTCGGTCAGCCCCAGCATTTT. Protein: CASSTGFGQPQHF.

This rearrangement joins TRBV5-1 to TRBJ2-7; TRBD1 matches at 8 bases. Germline values: CDR1 SGHRS, CDR2 YFSETQ. The junction had 5 bases not matched to a gene; V was cut back by 3 bases and J by 0 bases. This CDR3 is 15 amino acids long. The CDR3 DNA is TGCGCCAGCAGCTACGACAGGGGTTTCTCCTACGAGCAGTACTTC. It specifies CASSYDRGFSYEQYF.

This clone has only one observation. The chain joins TRBV27 to TRBJ2-2; a weak D match, TRBD1 (6 bases). CDR1 MNHEY and CDR2 SMNVEV come from the germline V gene (reference sequence). With 3 bases removed from V and 3 bases from J, the gap between germline ends came to 8 bases. There are 14 residues in the CDR3. The CDR3 DNA follows: TGTGCCAGCAGTTTTACAGGGTACACCGGGGAGCTGTTTTTT. Protein product: CASSFTGYTGELFF.

V usage is TRBV4-1 and J usage is TRBJ2-2; TRBD1 agrees at 8 bases. Losses at the gene ends were 2 bases for V and 2 bases for J; bases not matched to a gene: 4. Germline loops: CDR1 MGHRA, CDR2 YSYEKL. This CDR3 has 16 amino acids. In DNA form, the CDR3 reads TGCGCCAGCAGCCAACAGCAGGGGGCCAACACCGGGGAGCTGTTTTTT. Translated: CASSQQQGANTGELFF.

This chain uses TRBV7-9 with TRBJ2-3; 7 bases are a match to TRBD1. Germline V gene data show CDR1 as SEHNR and CDR2 as FQNEAQ (reference sequence). Unmatched junction bases numbered 13, after V lost 5 bases and J lost 2 bases. The CDR3 spans 17 residues. The CDR3 DNA reads TGTGCCAGCAGCATACCGACAGGGTGGGAGAACACAGATACGCAGTATTTT. Translating gives CASSIPTGWENTDTQYF.

The V and J genes are TRBV10-1 and TRBJ2-1, with 12 bases that match TRBD2. This CDR3 contains 16 residues. Germline V gene lookup returns CDR1 WNHNN and CDR2 SYGVQD (reference sequence). The V segment lost 3 bases and the J segment 8 bases; nucleotides outside the gene matches: 8. DNA for the CDR3: TGCGCCAGCAGTGATCCGGGAACTAGCGGGGGGTATGAGCAGTTCTTC. Its translation: CASSDPGTSGGYEQFF.

The V call is TRBV9, the J call TRBJ2-1; D is perhaps TRBD2 (6 bases). CDR1 and CDR2 (germline): SGDLS, YYNGEE. This CDR3 has 16 amino acids. V lost 5 bases to trimming and J lost 1 base, with 16 bases between them. The CDR3 DNA reads as TGTGCCAGCAGTCCCACGGGAGCGGGTTCCTACAATGAGCAGTTCTTC. This translates into CASSPTGAGSYNEQFF.

The rearrangement uses TRBV5-1 and TRBJ1-2, with 9 positions matching TRBD1. Germline trimming cut 0 bases from V and 5 bases from J; bases unmatched to any gene: 2. Germline-derived CDR1 and CDR2 are SGHRS and YFSETQ. The CDR3 totals 14 residues. The CDR3 bases are TGCGCCAGCAGCTTGGAGGGGACAGGGTATGGCTACACCTTC. Residues: CASSLEGTGYGYTF.

V is TRBV7-2 and J is TRBJ2-5, with 8 bases lining up with TRBD1. Trimming removed 5 bases from V and 0 bases from J; junction bases left unmatched: 5. This CDR3 has 15 amino acids. Germline V lookup: CDR1 SGHTA, CDR2 FQGNSA. CDR3 nucleotide sequence: TGTGCCAGCAGCCGGGGACAGGCGAACCAAGAGACCCAGTACTTC. Amino acids: CASSRGQANQETQYF.

This CDR3 reads CASFREYTDTQYF. The CDR3, as DNA: TGTGCCAGCTTTCGGGAATACACAGATACGCAGTATTTT. V gene TRBV6-5 combines with J gene TRBJ2-3, with a weak D call TRBD2 (5 bases). Germline CDR1 MNHEY, CDR2 SVGAGI. Trimming took off 8 bases at V and 2 bases at J, with 11 bases between the two ends. The CDR3 is made up of 13 amino acids.

The chain links TRBV2 to TRBJ2-5, with 11 bases lining up with TRBD1. The CDR3 covers 14 residues. CDR1 SNHLY and CDR2 FYNNEI come from the germline V gene. V shed 6 bases, J shed 6 bases, and the junction held 6 bases outside the gene matches. This CDR3 reads CASRAGTGGQTQYF. The CDR3 bases are TGTGCCAGCAGAGCCGGGACAGGGGGGCAGACCCAGTACTTC.

J is TRBJ2-1 and V is TRBV5-1; D remains unclear. The CDR3 loop spans 11 amino acids. Trimming took 2 bases from V and 5 from J, leaving 2 bases between them. Germline V gene lookup returns CDR1 SGHRS and CDR2 YFSETQ. The CDR3 DNA reads TGCGCCAGCAGCTTCGACAATGAGCAGTTCTTC. Residues: CASSFDNEQFF.

The V gene is TRBV20-1, the J gene TRBJ1-3; D is possibly TRBD1 (6 bases). CDR3 length equals 14 residues. Germline V lookup: CDR1 DFQATT, CDR2 SNEGSKA (reference sequence). V lost 3 bases, J lost 2 bases, and 11 bases lay in between. The CDR3 coding sequence is TGCAGTGCTAGTCCACAGGGACCTGGAAACACCATATATTTT. This sequence encodes CSASPQGPGNTIYF.

V gene TRBV28 combines with J gene TRBJ2-2; D may be TRBD1 (6 bases). The V gene's germline CDR1 is MDHEN and CDR2 SYDVKM. The CDR3 is 13 amino acids. The V end lost 9 bases, the J end lost 2 bases, and 10 bases lay between the germline ends. Here the CDR3 DNA reads TGTGCCAGTTGGGGGCTTAACACCGGGGAGCTGTTTTTT. It specifies CASWGLNTGELFF.

V gene TRBV5-1 combines with J gene TRBJ2-7; D may be TRBD2 (6 bases). The CDR3 is 14 amino acids. V lost 4 bases to trimming and J lost 1 base, with 12 bases between them. The germline V gene encodes CDR1 SGHRS and CDR2 YFSETQ. The CDR3 spells CASSLSGGSYEQYF. The CDR3 DNA follows: TGCGCCAGCAGCCTCTCCGGGGGATCCTACGAGCAGTACTTC.

The genes are TRBV19 and TRBJ2-7; 7 bases are shared with TRBD1. From germline, CDR1 is LNHDA and CDR2 SQIVND (reference sequence). V was pared by 2 bases and J by 5 bases, with 9 bases of the junction left unmatched. This CDR3 region has 15 residues. CDR3 sequence reads: CASSIIPQGVHEQYF. CDR3 in DNA: TGTGCCAGTAGTATAATCCCCCAGGGGGTCCACGAGCAGTACTTC.

The V and J genes are TRBV5-1 and TRBJ2-1; possible D gene TRBD1, 6 bases. The CDR3 contains 18 residues. Looked up from germline, CDR1 is SGHRS and CDR2 is YFSETQ. The V end lost 0 bases, the J end lost 2 bases, and 18 bases lay between the germline ends. Here the CDR3 DNA reads TGCGCCAGCAGCTTGGTGTCTGACAGGCGACAACCCTACAATGAGCAGTTCTTC. Translating it yields CASSLVSDRRQPYNEQFF. The entire variable domain, with the rest obtained from reference TRBV5-1 and TRBJ2-1, is as follows: KAGVTQTPRYLIKTRGQQVTLSCSPISGHRSVSWYQQTPGQGLQFLFEYFSETQRNKGNFPGRFSGRQFSNSRSEMNVSTLELGDSALYLCASSLVSDRRQPYNEQFFGPGTRLTVL.

The genes are TRBV5-1 and TRBJ1-4; the D gene is possibly TRBD1 (5 bases). CDR1 SGHRS and CDR2 YFSETQ come from the germline V gene. This CDR3 contains 15 residues. V lost 1 base, J lost 0 bases, and 7 bases lay in between. Here the CDR3 reads CASSLKGTTNEKLFF. The CDR3 region has the DNA TGCGCCAGCAGCTTGAAGGGGACAACTAATGAAAAACTGTTTTTT. Filled out from reference TRBV5-1 and TRBJ1-4, the complete variable domain reads KAGVTQTPRYLIKTRGQQVTLSCSPISGHRSVSWYQQTPGQGLQFLFEYFSETQRNKGNFPGRFSGRQFSNSRSEMNVSTLELGDSALYLCASSLKGTTNEKLFFGSGTQLSVL.